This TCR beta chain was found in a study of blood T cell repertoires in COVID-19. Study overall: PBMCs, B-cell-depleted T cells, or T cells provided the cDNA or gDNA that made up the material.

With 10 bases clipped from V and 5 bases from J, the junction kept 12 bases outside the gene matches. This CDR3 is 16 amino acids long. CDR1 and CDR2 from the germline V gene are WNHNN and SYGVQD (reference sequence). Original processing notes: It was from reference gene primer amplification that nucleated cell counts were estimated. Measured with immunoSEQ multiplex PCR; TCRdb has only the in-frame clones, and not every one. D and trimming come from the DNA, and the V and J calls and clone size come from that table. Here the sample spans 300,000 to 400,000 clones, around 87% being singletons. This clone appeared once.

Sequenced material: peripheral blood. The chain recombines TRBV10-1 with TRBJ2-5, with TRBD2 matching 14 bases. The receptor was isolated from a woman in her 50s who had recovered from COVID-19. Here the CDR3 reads CATGPGTSGGPETQYF. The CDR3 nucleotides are TGCGCCACCGGTCCCGGGACTAGCGGGGGACCTGAGACCCAGTACTTC.